This entry lists 5 T cell receptor beta chains sequenced from one sample in a study of blood T cell repertoires in COVID-19. Profiled with immunoSEQ multiplex PCR; TCRdb holds only in-frame clones, not every one. Of 300,000 to 400,000 clones detected, about 91% appear once; the ten largest clones hold around 9.9%. The sequencing sample was made of peripheral blood. These TCRs come from a man aged 25-40 years with COVID-19, enrolled during active disease.

V usage is TRBV7-3 and J usage is TRBJ2-3; TRBD1 aligns across 9 bases. Germline V gene sequence: CDR1 SGHTA, CDR2 FQGTGA. The CDR3 is made up of 15 amino acids. Trimming took 7 bases from V and 4 from J; bases not matched to a gene: 9. CDR3 loop: CASNFGDRDADTQYF. The CDR3 nucleotides read TGTGCCAGCAACTTTGGGGACAGGGATGCAGATACGCAGTATTTT.

V usage is TRBV30 and J usage is TRBJ2-4; 7 positions match TRBD2. The CDR3 is 17 residues long. Germline V gene lookup returns CDR1 GTSNPN and CDR2 SVGIG (reference sequence). Trimming cost V 4 bases and J 0 bases; bases outside gene matches: 12. The CDR3 loop is CAWTRLAAAGAKNIQYF. CDR3 DNA sequence: TGTGCCTGGACTAGGCTAGCGGCCGCAGGAGCCAAAAACATTCAGTACTTC.

The chain joins TRBV15 to TRBJ2-2, with a possible D match to TRBD2 (5 bases). The CDR3 runs 12 residues. CDR1 LNHNV and CDR2 YYDKDF come from the germline V gene (reference sequence). V lost 4 bases, J lost 7 bases, and 7 bases lay in between. The CDR3 DNA follows: TGTGCCACCAGCACGGGATACGGGGAGCTGTTTTTT. Its translation: CATSTGYGELFF.

The chain has TRBV14 and TRBJ2-5; D is uncertain. V gave up 0 bases and J gave up 3 bases, with 8 bases separating them. Germline CDR1 is SGHDN and CDR2 is FVKESK. There are 14 residues in the CDR3. The CDR3 sequence: CASSQDTVKETQYF. CDR3 in DNA: TGTGCCAGCAGCCAAGATACGGTAAAAGAGACCCAGTACTTC.

This chain joins TRBV20-1 and TRBJ1-2; D not resolved. The CDR3 spans 11 residues. V lost 5 bases, J lost 7 bases, and 11 bases lay in between. The germline CDR1 and CDR2 sequences are DFQATT and SNEGSKA (reference sequence). CDR3 in amino acids: CSAQTNSGYTF. The DNA of the CDR3 is TGCAGTGCTCAGACAAACAGTGGCTACACCTTC.